The 21 T cell receptor beta chains given below trace back to one sample, sequenced in a study of blood T cell repertoires in COVID-19. TCRdb keeps only in-frame clones here, not all; method: immunoSEQ multiplex PCR. Here the sample spans about 90,000 clones, approximately 92% being singletons. The sequenced material came from peripheral blood. All receptors come from a woman aged 55-69 years with active COVID-19.

The chain couples TRBV5-4 to TRBJ2-1; 9 bases are shared with TRBD1. V gave up 3 bases and J gave up 4 bases; unmatched junction bases: 5. Germline lookup yields CDR1 SGHNT and CDR2 YYREEE (reference sequence). This CDR3 spans 15 amino acids. CDR3 protein: CASSYDRGNYNEQFF. The CDR3 DNA sequence: TGTGCCAGCAGCTACGACAGGGGGAATTACAATGAGCAGTTCTTC.

V is TRBV4-1 and J is TRBJ1-3; D unresolved. This CDR3 has 18 amino acids. Trimming left V 2 bases short and J 1 base short, with 18 bases between. Per germline, CDR1 MGHRA and CDR2 YSYEKL. CDR3 coding DNA: TGCGCCAGCAGCCAATGGGTAGTGCTAGGCGGTTCTGGAAACACCATATATTTT. Translated: CASSQWVVLGGSGNTIYF.

The chain combines TRBV19 with TRBJ2-2, with 10 nucleotides matching TRBD2. Losses at the gene ends were 5 bases for V and 1 base for J; bases not matched to a gene: 1. The CDR3 sequence is 15 residues long. Germline-derived CDR1 and CDR2 are LNHDA and SQIVND (reference sequence). The CDR3 protein is CASSASGGNTGELFF. DNA for the CDR3: TGTGCCAGTAGTGCTAGCGGGGGGAACACCGGGGAGCTGTTTTTT. Full variable domain (outside the CDR3, taken from reference TRBV19 and TRBJ2-2): DGGITQSPKYLFRKEGQNVTLSCEQNLNHDAMYWYRQDPGQGLRLIYYSQIVNDFQKGDIAEGYSVSREKKESFPLTVTSAQKNPTAFYLCASSASGGNTGELFFGEGSRLTVL.

J is TRBJ2-7 and V is TRBV5-1; 7 bases map to TRBD2. The V and J ends lost 1 base and 2 bases, in that order; junction bases with no gene match: 9. Germline CDR1 reads SGHRS; CDR2 reads YFSETQ. This CDR3 spans 16 amino acids. CDR3 nucleotide sequence: TGCGCCAGCAGCTTGCTGGGAGGGCCATCCCCCTACGAGCAGTACTTC. Protein sequence: CASSLLGGPSPYEQYF.

The V gene is TRBV7-9, the J gene TRBJ2-6; 8 nucleotides agree with TRBD1. Trimming cost V 4 bases and J 0 bases; bases outside gene matches: 5. Germline CDR1 and CDR2: SEHNR and FQNEAQ (reference sequence). This CDR3 spans 17 amino acids. CDR3 nucleotides: TGTGCCAGCAGCTCCGGACAGGGATACTCTGGGGCCAACGTCCTGACTTTC. Translation gives CASSSGQGYSGANVLTF. The variable domain in full, completed from reference TRBV7-9 and TRBJ2-6, reads DTGVSQNPRHKITKRGQNVTFRCDPISEHNRLYWYRQTLGQGPEFLTYFQNEAQLEKSRLLSDRFSAERPKGSFSTLEIQRTEQGDSAMYLCASSSGQGYSGANVLTFGAGSRLTVL.

The chain recombines TRBV27 with TRBJ2-7; 7 positions agree with TRBD1. Per germline, CDR1 MNHEY and CDR2 SMNVEV (reference sequence). V gave up 6 bases and J gave up 4 bases; unmatched junction bases: 6. The CDR3 runs to 13 residues. The CDR3 DNA reads TGTGCCAGCAGGCAAAAACAGGGGTACGAGCAGTACTTC. Protein product: CASRQKQGYEQYF.

J is TRBJ2-7 and V is TRBV7-6; 7 bases map to TRBD1. The V and J ends lost 5 bases and 2 bases, in that order; junction bases with no gene match: 9. Germline assignment: CDR1 SGHVS and CDR2 FNYEAQ. This CDR3 is 15 amino acids long. CDR3 DNA: TGTGCCAGCAGCCCAGACAGGGTCCTTACCTACGAGCAGTACTTC. This codes for CASSPDRVLTYEQYF.

This clone was counted a single time. CDR3 nucleotides: TGTGCCAGCAGCTTCCGGGGACAGAAGAACACTGAAGCTTTCTTT. It yields the protein CASSFRGQKNTEAFF. The chain has TRBV11-2 and TRBJ1-1, with 7 nucleotides matching TRBD1. The CDR3 consists of 15 residues. Per the germline V gene, CDR1 is SGHAT and CDR2 is FQNNGV. Germline trimming cut 3 bases from V and 1 base from J; bases unmatched to any gene: 5.

This clone has a single count. The chain links TRBV29-1 to TRBJ1-1, with a possible D match to TRBD1 (6 bases). The CDR3 length is 14 residues. In germline, CDR1 is SQVTM, CDR2 ANQGSEA. Trimming took off 7 bases at V and 5 bases at J, with 20 bases between the two ends. The CDR3 here is CSASRTGRRTEAFF. The CDR3, as DNA: TGCAGCGCCTCTCGCACAGGGAGAAGGACTGAAGCTTTCTTT.

The J gene is TRBJ2-1, the V gene TRBV7-9, with TRBD2 matching over 7 bases. This CDR3 has 14 residues. V lost 10 bases, J lost 6 bases, and 12 bases stayed unmatched. The germline V gene encodes CDR1 SEHNR and CDR2 FQNEAQ (reference sequence). The CDR3: CATHSGGSVNEQFF. In DNA, the CDR3 is TGTGCCACACACTCGGGGGGTTCCGTCAATGAGCAGTTCTTC.

The J gene is TRBJ2-3, the V gene TRBV4-3; 8 nucleotides match TRBD2. The junction had 1 base not matched to a gene; V was cut back by 4 bases and J by 4 bases. Germline loops: CDR1 LGHNA, CDR2 YSLEER. The CDR3 contains 13 residues. The CDR3 is CASSRGLADTQYF. CDR3 DNA sequence: TGCGCCAGCAGCCGGGGACTAGCAGATACGCAGTATTTT.

The chain joins TRBV7-8 to TRBJ1-2; D might be TRBD1 (5 bases). Trimming took off 5 bases at V and 7 bases at J, with 14 bases between the two ends. The CDR3 extends over 13 amino acids. Germline loops: CDR1 SGHVS, CDR2 FQNEAQ. CDR3 sequence reads: CASSAVGRTGYTF. CDR3 in DNA: TGTGCCAGCAGCGCGGTGGGGCGGACTGGCTACACCTTC.

The chain combines TRBV19 with TRBJ1-4; D is possibly TRBD1 (6 bases). The germline V gene has CDR1 LNHDA and CDR2 SQIVND (reference sequence). Trimming left V 6 bases short and J 7 bases short, with 12 bases between. The CDR3 runs to 13 residues. DNA of the CDR3: TGTGCCAGTAGACAGGGTGGGACTGAAAAACTGTTTTTT. This gives the protein CASRQGGTEKLFF.

V is TRBV16 and J is TRBJ1-1, with TRBD1 identical over 7 bases. Trimming cost V 5 bases and J 4 bases; bases outside gene matches: 7. The CDR3 sequence is 14 residues long. Germline CDR1 and CDR2: KGHSY and FQNENV. CDR3 sequence (DNA): TGTGCCAGCAGCACGACGACAGGGATCACTGAAGCTTTCTTT. It translates to CASSTTTGITEAFF. The whole variable domain, filled in from reference TRBV16 and TRBJ1-1, reads GEEVAQTPKHLVRGEGQKAKLYCAPIKGHSYVFWYQQVLKNEFKFLISFQNENVFDETGMPKERFSAKCLPNSPCSLEIQATKLEDSAVYFCASSTTTGITEAFFGQGTRLTVV.

V gene TRBV30 combines with J gene TRBJ1-1; 12 nucleotides align to TRBD1. Trimming cost V 2 bases and J 4 bases; bases outside gene matches: 5. The V gene's germline CDR1 is GTSNPN and CDR2 SVGIG (reference sequence). The CDR3 loop spans 15 amino acids. The DNA of the CDR3 is TGTGCCTGGAGTCTCGGGACAGGGGGCATCACTGAAGCTTTCTTT. Translating it yields CAWSLGTGGITEAFF.

The J gene is TRBJ1-4, the V gene TRBV19, with 7 bases fitting TRBD1. Germline CDR1 and CDR2: LNHDA and SQIVND (reference sequence). The V segment lost 3 bases and the J segment 0 bases; nucleotides outside the gene matches: 7. The CDR3 has 17 residues. Here the CDR3 DNA reads TGTGCCAGTAGTATGCCGGGACAGCCAGCAACTAATGAAAAACTGTTTTTT. Protein: CASSMPGQPATNEKLFF.

A single count supports this clone. The J gene is TRBJ2-7, the V gene TRBV3-1 (or the pseudogene TRBV3-2); 7 bases align to TRBD1. Per germline, CDR1 LGHDT and CDR2 YNNKEL (reference sequence). This CDR3 region has 14 residues. V lost 1 base to trimming and J lost 7 bases; unmatched junction nucleotides: 7. CDR3 loop: CASSQATGTFEQYF. The CDR3 DNA is TGTGCCAGCAGCCAAGCGACAGGGACGTTTGAGCAGTACTTC.

The chain couples TRBV18 to TRBJ2-7; 8 bases fit TRBD1. This CDR3 has 17 amino acids. V shed 0 bases and J 3 bases; nucleotides not matched to a gene: 10. Per germline, CDR1 KGHSH and CDR2 LQKENI. This CDR3 reads CASSPPVAGGESYEQYF. Here the CDR3 DNA reads TGTGCCAGCTCACCACCGGTGGCAGGGGGCGAGAGCTACGAGCAGTACTTC.

V and J are TRBV9 and TRBJ2-1, with TRBD1 as a possible D gene (6 bases). V was cut by 0 bases and J by 7 bases, with 11 bases left in between. This CDR3 has 14 amino acids. Germline CDR1 SGDLS, CDR2 YYNGEE. Written as DNA, the CDR3 is TGTGCCAGCAGCGTAGGACAGGATAGGAATGAGCAGTTCTTC. It codes for CASSVGQDRNEQFF.

V gene TRBV28 combines with J gene TRBJ2-7; D remains unclear. The CDR3 loop spans 14 amino acids. The germline V gene encodes CDR1 MDHEN and CDR2 SYDVKM. V dropped 5 bases and J dropped 2 bases, with 13 bases sitting between them. CDR3 amino acids: CASSQNTPAYEQYF. The CDR3 bases are TGTGCCAGCAGTCAAAACACACCTGCCTACGAGCAGTACTTC.

This chain uses TRBV24-1 with TRBJ1-2, with D uncertain. The CDR3 has 13 amino acids. Germline CDR1 reads KGHDR; CDR2 reads SFDVKD. V was shortened by 5 bases and J by 2 bases, with 8 bases between the two germline ends. The CDR3 is CATSVSANYGYTF. The CDR3 DNA sequence: TGTGCCACCAGTGTCAGCGCAAACTATGGCTACACCTTC.